The 19 T cell receptor beta chains given below trace back to one sample, sequenced in a study of OX40 agonist ivuxolimab in advanced cancers. Some clones are missing from TCRdb's copy, which holds only in-frame ones; the method was immunoSEQ multiplex PCR. The data contain around 27,000 clones, 90% of them seen just once; the ten biggest clones take up approximately 24%. This material consisted of CD4+ or CD8+ T cells sorted from blood, taken in a trial of the OX40 agonist ivuxolimab. These receptors came from an adult with an advanced solid tumor such as melanoma, head and neck, liver or kidney cancer.

In its sample, this clone is medium-sized (0.01 to 0.1%). This chain links TRBV2 with TRBJ2-7; D may be TRBD1 (5 bases). V lost 3 bases and J 2 bases, leaving 8 bases between the germline ends. The CDR3 is made up of 13 amino acids. Looked up from germline, CDR1 is SNHLY and CDR2 is FYNNEI. This CDR3 is CASSEDTAYEQYF. The CDR3 region has the DNA TGTGCCAGCAGTGAGGACACTGCCTACGAGCAGTACTTC. The full variable domain, rest sourced from reference TRBV2 and TRBJ2-7, is EPEVTQTPSHQVTQMGQEVILRCVPISNHLYFYWYRQILGQKVEFLVSFYNNEISEKSEIFDDQFSVERPDGSNFTLKIRSTKLEDSAMYFCASSEDTAYEQYFGPGTRLTVT.

The sample holds one count of this clone. The V and J genes are TRBV19 and TRBJ2-2; 8 positions match TRBD2. Losses at the gene ends were 7 bases for V and 2 bases for J; bases not matched to a gene: 15. The CDR3 spans 18 residues. Germline V gives CDR1 LNHDA, CDR2 SQIVND (reference sequence). The CDR3 spells CASTANRAGDFNTGELFF. The CDR3 nucleotides are TGTGCCAGTACCGCCAACCGAGCGGGGGATTTTAACACCGGGGAGCTGTTTTTT.

The chain couples TRBV2 to TRBJ2-7; D not certain. Germline loops: CDR1 SNHLY, CDR2 FYNNEI. The CDR3 runs to 10 residues. Trimming cost V 5 bases and J 3 bases, with 2 bases left between them. CDR3 region: CASSLYEQYF. CDR3 DNA: TGTGCCAGCAGTCTCTACGAGCAGTACTTC. Complete variable domain (other parts from reference TRBV2 and TRBJ2-7): EPEVTQTPSHQVTQMGQEVILRCVPISNHLYFYWYRQILGQKVEFLVSFYNNEISEKSEIFDDQFSVERPDGSNFTLKIRSTKLEDSAMYFCASSLYEQYFGPGTRLTVT.

The rearrangement joins TRBV12-5 to TRBJ2-1; D perhaps matches TRBD2 (6 bases). V was clipped by 2 bases and J by 2 bases, with 16 bases between them. This CDR3 region has 17 residues. Germline V CDR1 and CDR2: LGHNT, FRNRAP. As DNA, the CDR3 is TGTGCTAGTGGTTTGCCCCTTGGACTACCCACCTACAATGAGCAGTTCTTC. This gives the protein CASGLPLGLPTYNEQFF.

The chain recombines TRBV15 with TRBJ2-7; the D is unclear. V lost 4 bases, J lost 2 bases, and 12 bases lay in between. This CDR3 has 14 amino acids. CDR1 and CDR2 (germline): LNHNV, YYDKDF (reference sequence). CDR3 amino acids: CATSTSQRAYEQYF. Here the CDR3 DNA reads TGTGCCACCAGCACAAGCCAGCGAGCCTACGAGCAGTACTTC.

The chain has TRBV19 and TRBJ2-1; D ambiguous. The CDR3 is 15 amino acids. Germline-derived CDR1 and CDR2 are LNHDA and SQIVND (reference sequence). Between the trimmed V and J ends, which lost 1 base and 0 bases, there was a span of 7 bases. In DNA form, the CDR3 reads TGTGCCAGTAGTATAGGAGAAAACTCCTACAATGAGCAGTTCTTC. Protein product: CASSIGENSYNEQFF.

The chain is built from TRBV7-8 and TRBJ2-4; 7 bases agree with TRBD1. Germline V lookup: CDR1 SGHVS, CDR2 FQNEAQ. This CDR3 comprises 14 residues. J lost 8 bases, V lost 4 bases, and 8 bases had no gene match. The CDR3: CASSSLTGRDIQYF. The CDR3 nucleotides read TGTGCCAGCAGCTCTCTGACAGGGCGGGACATTCAGTACTTC.

As regards this clone: The same CDR3 can be traced to other DNA sequences in this sample. V gene TRBV5-1 combines with J gene TRBJ2-7; 7 bases map to TRBD1. The germline gives CDR1 SGHRS, CDR2 YFSETQ. The trim removed 0 bases at V and 2 bases at J, leaving 2 bases unmatched. The CDR3 loop spans 14 amino acids. CDR3 in DNA: TGCGCCAGCAGCTTGGCAGGGGGAACCTACGAGCAGTACTTC. It is translated as CASSLAGGTYEQYF.

This clone showed up just once. The rearrangement uses TRBV5-5 and TRBJ2-7; D is perhaps TRBD1 (5 bases). The CDR3 length is 14 residues. V lost 4 bases to trimming and J lost 0 bases, with 11 bases between them. In germline, CDR1 is SGHKS, CDR2 YYEKEE (reference sequence). The DNA of the CDR3 is TGTGCCAGCAGCCAGGCGCAGGGCTCCTACGAGCAGTACTTC. Amino acids: CASSQAQGSYEQYF.

The rearrangement uses TRBV27 and TRBJ2-5; D remains ambiguous. This CDR3 spans 13 amino acids. In germline, CDR1 is MNHEY, CDR2 SMNVEV (reference sequence). Trimming took off 0 bases at V and 5 bases at J, with 7 bases between the two ends. CDR3 in amino acids: CASSLSPWETQYF. CDR3 nucleotides: TGTGCCAGCAGTTTATCCCCTTGGGAGACCCAGTACTTC.

The chain couples TRBV6-6 to TRBJ2-2; 9 bases align to TRBD1. The CDR3 has 14 residues. Germline loops: CDR1 MNHNY, CDR2 SVGAGI (reference sequence). J gave up 8 bases and V 10 bases, and 11 bases lay outside the gene matches. The CDR3 spells CATGDRALGGELFF. The CDR3 DNA sequence: TGTGCCACCGGGGACAGGGCCTTGGGAGGGGAGCTGTTTTTT.

This chain joins TRBV5-1 and TRBJ1-5; TRBD1 might be the D (6 bases). The V gene lost 4 bases and the J gene lost 4 bases, with 15 bases spanning the gap. Germline CDR1 reads SGHRS; CDR2 reads YFSETQ. The CDR3 is 15 residues long. Here the CDR3 DNA reads TGCGCCAGCAGCCCCGCCGGCGGGACAAATCAGCCCCAGCATTTT. Translated: CASSPAGGTNQPQHF.

This clone was seen a single time. This chain connects TRBV15 to TRBJ2-7; D is possibly TRBD2 (5 bases). This CDR3 is 15 amino acids long. V lost 0 bases, J lost 3 bases, and 12 bases lay in between. The V gene's germline CDR1 is LNHNV and CDR2 YYDKDF (reference sequence). CDR3 loop: CATSREDEGNYEQYF. CDR3 sequence (DNA): TGTGCCACCAGCAGAGAAGATGAGGGAAACTACGAGCAGTACTTC.

This rearrangement joins TRBV5-5 to TRBJ2-1, with D hard to call. This CDR3 has 13 residues. Germline CDR1 and CDR2: SGHKS and YYEKEE (reference sequence). V lost 1 base to trimming and J lost 5 bases, with 7 bases between them. CDR3 protein: CASSLTENNEQFF. DNA of the CDR3: TGTGCCAGCAGCTTGACAGAGAACAATGAGCAGTTCTTC.

This chain connects TRBV19 to TRBJ2-2; no definite D call. This CDR3 is 16 amino acids long. Trimming took 3 bases from V and 3 from J, leaving 14 bases between them. Per germline, CDR1 LNHDA and CDR2 SQIVND (reference sequence). CDR3 nucleotides: TGTGCCAGTAGTATTTCTCGATGGGATCACACCGGGGAGCTGTTTTTT. It codes for CASSISRWDHTGELFF.

The chain links TRBV2 to TRBJ2-1; 9 bases match TRBD1. The CDR3 has 15 amino acids. Germline CDR1 SNHLY, CDR2 FYNNEI. V shed 10 bases, J shed 3 bases, and the junction held 10 bases outside the gene matches. The CDR3 bases are TGTGCCACCAAAACCGGGACAGGGATCTACAATGAGCAGTTCTTC. Protein: CATKTGTGIYNEQFF.

This chain joins TRBV4-3 and TRBJ2-7; D may be TRBD1 (5 bases). This CDR3 has 14 residues. CDR1 is LGHNA, CDR2 YSLEER, per germline. Trimming took off 0 bases at V and 6 bases at J, with 12 bases between the two ends. Here the CDR3 DNA reads TGCGCCAGCAGCCAAGATTGGACAATCTCCGAGCAGTACTTC. It codes for CASSQDWTISEQYF.

The chain employs TRBV7-8 and TRBJ2-7, with D perhaps matching TRBD1 or TRBD2 (6 bases each). Looked up from germline, CDR1 is SGHVS and CDR2 is FQNEAQ. This CDR3 contains 15 residues. Between the trimmed V and J ends, which lost 5 bases and 0 bases, there was a span of 14 bases. Here the CDR3 reads CASSPWGDISYEQYF. DNA of the CDR3: TGTGCCAGCAGCCCTTGGGGGGACATCTCCTACGAGCAGTACTTC.

The chain uses TRBV7-8 and TRBJ1-1; no firm D call. With 1 base removed from V and 0 bases from J, the gap between germline ends came to 9 bases. The CDR3 runs to 15 residues. The germline V gene encodes CDR1 SGHVS and CDR2 FQNEAQ. CDR3 sequence reads: CASSLEADLNTEAFF. In DNA, the CDR3 is TGTGCCAGCAGCTTAGAAGCAGACTTGAACACTGAAGCTTTCTTT.